The clone carrying this T cell receptor (beta chain) was recorded a few times. The antigen is unknown. Its ends do not fully match the called genes, so a read error is possible. This specimen belongs to a study of T-cell reconstitution after alpha-beta-depleted transplantation in children. Findings of the study overall: Among T cells one year after transplant, newly produced cells accounted for most counts and diversity. Surviving recipient T cells and thymic progenitors produced the high day-60 TCRbeta diversity seen in some patients.

The CDR3 is 12 residues long. Germline V lookup: CDR1 LNHNV, CDR2 YYDKDF (reference sequence). A library of TCRbeta sequences, prepared with unique molecular identifiers, was generated. TCRdb used MiXCR to reprocess the PCR reads, holding one entry per CDR3 protein. This sample has about 580,000 distinct CDR3 sequences, with about 21% found just once. The V gene is TRBV15, the J gene TRBJ2-3; D may match TRBD1 or TRBD2 (5 bases each). This TCR was sampled from a boy under two years old who had a stem cell transplant for acute myeloid leukemia, so the T cells may come from the graft donor. Source: PBMCs, mostly from graft donor cells, taken 360 days after TCRalphabeta/CD19-depleted stem cell transplant. CDR3 nucleotide sequence: TGTGCCACCAGCAGAGATCTTGGGGACGAGAATTTT. This codes for CATSRDLGDENF.